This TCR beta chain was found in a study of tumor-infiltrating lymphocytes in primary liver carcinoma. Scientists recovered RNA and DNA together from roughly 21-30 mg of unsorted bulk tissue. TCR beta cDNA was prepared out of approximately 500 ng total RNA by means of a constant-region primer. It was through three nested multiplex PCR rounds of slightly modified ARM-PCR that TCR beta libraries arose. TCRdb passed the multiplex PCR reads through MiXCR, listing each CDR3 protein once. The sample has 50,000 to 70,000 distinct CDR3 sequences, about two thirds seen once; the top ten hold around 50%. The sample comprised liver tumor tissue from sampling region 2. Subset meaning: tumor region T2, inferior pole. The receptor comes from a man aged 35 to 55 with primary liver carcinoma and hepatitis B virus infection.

CDR3 DNA sequence: TGTGCCATCACCAAACGATCGGGAGTAGTGGGAGGGTTCTTCTACGAGCAGTACTTC. Translation: CAITKRSGVVGGFFYEQYF. The chain uses TRBV10-3 and TRBJ2-7; 7 bases map to TRBD2. Germline CDR1 and CDR2: ENHRY and SYGVKD. The V gene end was trimmed by 7 bases and the J gene end by 3 bases; junction bases not matched to a gene: 24. The CDR3 runs 19 residues.